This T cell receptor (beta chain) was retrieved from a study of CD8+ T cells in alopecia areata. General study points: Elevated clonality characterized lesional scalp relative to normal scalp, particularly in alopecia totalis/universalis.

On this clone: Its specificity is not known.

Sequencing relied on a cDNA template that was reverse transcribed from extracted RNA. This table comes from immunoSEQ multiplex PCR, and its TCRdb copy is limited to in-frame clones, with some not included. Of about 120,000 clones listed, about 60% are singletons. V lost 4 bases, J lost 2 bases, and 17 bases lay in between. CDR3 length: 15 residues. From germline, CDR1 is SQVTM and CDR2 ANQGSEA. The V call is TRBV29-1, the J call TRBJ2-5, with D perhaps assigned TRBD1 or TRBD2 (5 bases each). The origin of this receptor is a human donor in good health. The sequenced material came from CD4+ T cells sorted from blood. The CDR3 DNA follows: TGCAGCGTTGGATACCGGGGCCGACCTCAAGAGACCCAGTACTTC. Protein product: CSVGYRGRPQETQYF.